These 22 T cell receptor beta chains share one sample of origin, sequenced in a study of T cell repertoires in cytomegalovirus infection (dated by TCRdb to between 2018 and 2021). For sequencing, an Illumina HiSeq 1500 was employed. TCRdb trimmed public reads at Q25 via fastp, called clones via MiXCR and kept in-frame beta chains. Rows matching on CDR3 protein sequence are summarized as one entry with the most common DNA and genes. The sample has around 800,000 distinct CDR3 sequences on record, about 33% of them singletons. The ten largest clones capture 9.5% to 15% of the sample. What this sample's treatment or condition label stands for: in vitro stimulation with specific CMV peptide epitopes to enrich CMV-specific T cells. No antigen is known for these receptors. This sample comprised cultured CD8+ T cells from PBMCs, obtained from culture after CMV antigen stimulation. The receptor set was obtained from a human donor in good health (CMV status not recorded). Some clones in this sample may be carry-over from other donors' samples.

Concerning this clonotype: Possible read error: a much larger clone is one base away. CDR3 DNA: TGTGCCAACAGTCCACGACAGGGATCCTACAATGAGCAGTTCTTC. Its protein is CANSPRQGSYNEQFF. This chain uses TRBV7-2 with TRBJ2-1; 7 bases map to TRBD1. This CDR3 region has 15 residues. Per germline, CDR1 SGHTA and CDR2 FQGNSA. The V and J ends lost 10 bases and 1 base, in that order; junction bases with no gene match: 10.

As DNA, the CDR3 is TGTGCTAGTGGTTTCGGGGGGGTTCCCGAATCATATTTT. It yields the protein CASGFGGVPESYF. The J gene is TRBJ1-3, the V gene TRBV12-5; perhaps TRBD1 as D (5 bases). Germline CDR1 LGHNT, CDR2 FRNRAP. Trimming took off 3 bases at V and 15 bases at J, with 18 bases between the two ends. The CDR3 has 13 residues. Using reference TRBV12-5 and TRBJ1-3 for the parts outside the CDR3, the full variable domain is DARVTQTPRHKVTEMGQEVTMRCQPILGHNTVFWYRQTMMQGLELLAYFRNRAPLDDSGMPKDRFSAEMPDATLATLKIQPSEPRDSAVYFCASGFGGVPESYFGEGSWLTVV.

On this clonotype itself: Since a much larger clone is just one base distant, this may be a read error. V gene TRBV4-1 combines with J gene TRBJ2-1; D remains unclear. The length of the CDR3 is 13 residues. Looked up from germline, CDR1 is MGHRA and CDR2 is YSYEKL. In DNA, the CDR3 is TGCGCCAGCAGCCAAGGACTGTACAATGGGCAGTTCTTC. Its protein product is CASSQGLYNGQFF.

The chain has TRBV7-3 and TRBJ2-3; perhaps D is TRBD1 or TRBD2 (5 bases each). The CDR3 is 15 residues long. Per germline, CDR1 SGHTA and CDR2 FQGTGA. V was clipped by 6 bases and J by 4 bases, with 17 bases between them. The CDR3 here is CASSPGTAGSDTQYF. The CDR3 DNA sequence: TGTGCCAGCAGTCCCGGGACGGCGGGTTCAGATACGCAGTATTTT.

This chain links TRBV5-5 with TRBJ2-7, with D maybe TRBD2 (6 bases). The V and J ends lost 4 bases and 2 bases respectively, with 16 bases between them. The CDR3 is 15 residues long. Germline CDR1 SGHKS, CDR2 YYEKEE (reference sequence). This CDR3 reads CASSPLRGSTYEQYV. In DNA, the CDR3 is TGTGCCAGCAGCCCCCTCCGGGGGTCGACCTACGAGCAGTACGTC.

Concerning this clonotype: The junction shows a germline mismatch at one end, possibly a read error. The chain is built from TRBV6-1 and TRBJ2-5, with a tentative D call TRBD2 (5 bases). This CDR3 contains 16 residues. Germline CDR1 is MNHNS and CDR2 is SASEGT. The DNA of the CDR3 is TGTGCCAGCAGTGAAAGGTCCCATGGGAAGTGGGAGACCCAGTGCTTC. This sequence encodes CASSERSHGKWETQCF.

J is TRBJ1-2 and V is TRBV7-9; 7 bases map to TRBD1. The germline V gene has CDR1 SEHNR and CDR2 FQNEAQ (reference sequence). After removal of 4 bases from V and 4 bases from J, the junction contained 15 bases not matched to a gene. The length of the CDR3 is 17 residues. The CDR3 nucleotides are TGTGCCAGCAGCTCATCAGCAGCCGGGACAGCTCGCTATGGCTACACCTTC. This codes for CASSSSAAGTARYGYTF.

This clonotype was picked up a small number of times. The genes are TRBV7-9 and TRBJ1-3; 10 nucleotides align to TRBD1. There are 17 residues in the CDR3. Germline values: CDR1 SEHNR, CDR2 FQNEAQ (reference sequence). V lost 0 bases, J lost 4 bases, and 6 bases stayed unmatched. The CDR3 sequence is CASSLATGTGAGNTIYF. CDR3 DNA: TGTGCCAGCAGCTTAGCGACCGGGACAGGGGCCGGAAACACCATATATTTT.

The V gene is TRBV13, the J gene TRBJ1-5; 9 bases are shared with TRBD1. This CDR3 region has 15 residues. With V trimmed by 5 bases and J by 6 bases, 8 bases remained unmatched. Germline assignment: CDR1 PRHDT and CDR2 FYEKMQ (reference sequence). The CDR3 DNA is TGTGCCAGCAGCCCCGGGACAGGGATCGGTCAGCCCCAGCATTTT. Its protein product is CASSPGTGIGQPQHF.

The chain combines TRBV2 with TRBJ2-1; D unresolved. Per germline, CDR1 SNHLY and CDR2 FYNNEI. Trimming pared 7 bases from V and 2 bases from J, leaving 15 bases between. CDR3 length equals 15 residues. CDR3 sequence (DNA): TGTGCCAGCATGACATTCATGGGAACCTACAATGAGCAGTTCTTC. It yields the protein CASMTFMGTYNEQFF.

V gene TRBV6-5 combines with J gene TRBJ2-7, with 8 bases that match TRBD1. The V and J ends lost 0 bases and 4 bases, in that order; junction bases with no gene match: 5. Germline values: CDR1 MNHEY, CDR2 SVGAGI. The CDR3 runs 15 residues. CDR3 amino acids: CASSYSGTGWYEQYV. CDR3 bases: TGTGCCAGCAGTTACTCGGGGACAGGTTGGTACGAGCAGTACGTC.

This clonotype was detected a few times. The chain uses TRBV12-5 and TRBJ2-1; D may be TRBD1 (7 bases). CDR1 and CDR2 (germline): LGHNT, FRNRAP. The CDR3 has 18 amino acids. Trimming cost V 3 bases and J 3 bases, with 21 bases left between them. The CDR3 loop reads CASGFVVPGDRDYNEQFF. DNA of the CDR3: TGTGCTAGTGGTTTCGTCGTCCCGGGAGACAGGGACTACAATGAGCAGTTCTTC.

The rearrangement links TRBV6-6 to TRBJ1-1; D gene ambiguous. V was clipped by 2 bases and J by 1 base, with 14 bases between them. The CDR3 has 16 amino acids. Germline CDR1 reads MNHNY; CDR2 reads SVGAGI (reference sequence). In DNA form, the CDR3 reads TGTGCCAGCAGTTACACACTATCCGCTGGGAACACTGAAGCTTTCTTT. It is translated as CASSYTLSAGNTEAFF.

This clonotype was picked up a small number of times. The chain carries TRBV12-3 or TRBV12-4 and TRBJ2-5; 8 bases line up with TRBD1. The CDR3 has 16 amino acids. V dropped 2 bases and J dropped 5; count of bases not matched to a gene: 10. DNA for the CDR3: TGTGCCAGCAGTTTAATCTCCCAGGGGGCTCGCGAGACCCAGTACTTC. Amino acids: CASSLISQGARETQYF.

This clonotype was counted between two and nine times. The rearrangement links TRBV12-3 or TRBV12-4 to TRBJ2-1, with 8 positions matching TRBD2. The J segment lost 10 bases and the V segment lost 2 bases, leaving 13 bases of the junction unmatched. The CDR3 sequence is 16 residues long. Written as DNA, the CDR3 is TGTGCCAGCAGTTTACGTCTCGCGGGGGGCCCATTGGAGCAGTTCTTC. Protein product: CASSLRLAGGPLEQFF.

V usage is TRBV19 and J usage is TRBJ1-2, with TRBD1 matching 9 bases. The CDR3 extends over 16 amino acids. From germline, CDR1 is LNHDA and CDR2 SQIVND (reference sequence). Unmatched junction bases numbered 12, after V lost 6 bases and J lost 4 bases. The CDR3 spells CASRRIRDRDTYGYTF. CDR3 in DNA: TGTGCCAGTAGACGAATCCGGGACAGGGACACCTATGGCTACACCTTC.

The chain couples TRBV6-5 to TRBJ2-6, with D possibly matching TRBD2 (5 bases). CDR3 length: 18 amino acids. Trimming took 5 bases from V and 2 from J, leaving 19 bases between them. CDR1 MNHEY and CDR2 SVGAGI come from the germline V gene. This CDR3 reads CASSTDFLFLAGANVLTF. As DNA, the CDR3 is TGTGCCAGCAGTACGGACTTCCTTTTTCTTGCTGGGGCCAACGTCCTGACTTTC.

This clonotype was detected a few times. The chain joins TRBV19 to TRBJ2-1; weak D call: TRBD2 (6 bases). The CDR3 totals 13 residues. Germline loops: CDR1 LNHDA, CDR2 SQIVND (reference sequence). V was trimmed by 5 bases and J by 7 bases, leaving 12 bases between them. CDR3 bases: TGTGCCAGTAGTCTTCCCCGGGGGAATGAGCAGTTCTTC. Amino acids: CASSLPRGNEQFF.

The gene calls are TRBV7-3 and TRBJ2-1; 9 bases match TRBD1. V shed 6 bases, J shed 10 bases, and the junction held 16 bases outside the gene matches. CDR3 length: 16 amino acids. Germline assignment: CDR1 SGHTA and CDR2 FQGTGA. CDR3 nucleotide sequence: TGTGCCAGCAGTTTACTTGGGACAGGGCCCTTGCAGGAGCAGTTCTTC. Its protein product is CASSLLGTGPLQEQFF.

The CDR3 sequence is CSATGSTEAFF. The DNA for the CDR3 is TGCAGTGCTACAGGGTCCACTGAAGCTTTCTTT. The chain carries TRBV20-1 and TRBJ1-1; possible D gene TRBD1, 5 bases. CDR1 DFQATT and CDR2 SNEGSKA come from the germline V gene (reference sequence). V lost 4 bases and J 4 bases, leaving 7 bases between the germline ends. The CDR3 runs to 11 residues.

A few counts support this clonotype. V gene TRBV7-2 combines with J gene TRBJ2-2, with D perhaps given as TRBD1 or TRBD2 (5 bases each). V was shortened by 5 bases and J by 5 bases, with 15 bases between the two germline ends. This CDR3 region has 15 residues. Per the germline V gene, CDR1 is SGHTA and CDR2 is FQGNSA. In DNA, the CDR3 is TGTGCCAGCAGCGCGTGGGGGTTTGGGACCGGGGAGCTGTTTTTT. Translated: CASSAWGFGTGELFF.

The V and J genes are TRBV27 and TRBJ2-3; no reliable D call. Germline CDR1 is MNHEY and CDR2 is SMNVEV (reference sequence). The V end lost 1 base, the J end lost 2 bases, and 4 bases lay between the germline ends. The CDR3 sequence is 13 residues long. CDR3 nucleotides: TGTGCCAGCAGTTTATACAACACAGATACGCAGTATTTT. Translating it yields CASSLYNTDTQYF.